This TCR beta chain was retrieved from a study of blood T cell repertoires in COVID-19. Across the study: Specimens from acute and convalescent COVID-19 originated in the United States, Italy and Spain. T cells, B-cell-depleted T cells, or PBMCs supplied cDNA or gDNA.

Source study methods: Nucleated cell number was recorded as an estimate derived from reference gene primer amplification. Data came from immunoSEQ multiplex PCR; TCRdb stores just in-frame clones and leaves some out. The D gene and trimming were derived from the DNA, and the V and J assignments and clone size from that table. The table lists 80,000 or so clones, 70% to 90% of them singletons. The germline V gene encodes CDR1 SGHTA and CDR2 FQGNSA. The CDR3 runs to 14 residues. With 5 bases removed from V and 3 bases from J, the gap between germline ends came to 13 bases. The source of this sequence is an elderly woman with acute or convalescent COVID-19. The rearrangement uses TRBV7-2 and TRBJ1-2; D unclear. Sequencing input: peripheral blood. The CDR3 sequence: CASSVGVGYYGYTF. The CDR3 DNA reads as TGTGCCAGCAGCGTCGGGGTAGGCTACTATGGCTACACCTTC.